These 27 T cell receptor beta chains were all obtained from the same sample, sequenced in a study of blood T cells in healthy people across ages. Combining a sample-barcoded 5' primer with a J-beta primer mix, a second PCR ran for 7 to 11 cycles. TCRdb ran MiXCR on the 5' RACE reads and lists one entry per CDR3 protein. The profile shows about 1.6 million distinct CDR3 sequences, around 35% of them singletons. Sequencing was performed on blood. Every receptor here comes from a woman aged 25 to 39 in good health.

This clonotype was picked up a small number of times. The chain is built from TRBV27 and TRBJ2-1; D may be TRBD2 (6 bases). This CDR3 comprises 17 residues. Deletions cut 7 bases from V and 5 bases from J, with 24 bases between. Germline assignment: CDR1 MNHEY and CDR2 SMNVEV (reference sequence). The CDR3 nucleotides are TGTGCCAGCAAACAACCCTCACCGGGACTCGGGAACAATGAGCAGTTCTTC. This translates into CASKQPSPGLGNNEQFF.

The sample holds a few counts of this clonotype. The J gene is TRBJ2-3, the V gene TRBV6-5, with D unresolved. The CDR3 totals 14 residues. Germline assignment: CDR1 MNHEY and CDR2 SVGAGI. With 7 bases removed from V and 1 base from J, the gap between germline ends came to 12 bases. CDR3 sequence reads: CASNEAGGTDTQYF. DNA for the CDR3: TGTGCCAGCAACGAGGCTGGGGGCACAGATACGCAGTATTTT.

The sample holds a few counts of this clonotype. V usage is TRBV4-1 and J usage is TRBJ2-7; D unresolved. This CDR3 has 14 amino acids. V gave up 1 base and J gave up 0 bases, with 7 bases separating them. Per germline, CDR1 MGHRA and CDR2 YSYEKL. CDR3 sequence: CASSQAWPSYEQYF. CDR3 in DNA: TGCGCCAGCAGCCAAGCCTGGCCCTCCTACGAGCAGTACTTC.

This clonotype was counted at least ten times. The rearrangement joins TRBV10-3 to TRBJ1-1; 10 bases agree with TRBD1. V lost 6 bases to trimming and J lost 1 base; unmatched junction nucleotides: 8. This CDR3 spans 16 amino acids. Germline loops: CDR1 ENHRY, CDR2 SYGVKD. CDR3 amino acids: CAISVPGQGRNTEAFF. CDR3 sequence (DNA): TGTGCCATCAGCGTCCCGGGACAGGGGCGGAACACTGAAGCTTTCTTT.

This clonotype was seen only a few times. The CDR3 nucleotides read TGCAGTGCTAGAAGAATCGGGACAGTCAACTATGGCTACACCTTC. Translated: CSARRIGTVNYGYTF. This sequence joins TRBV20-1 and TRBJ1-2; 7 bases map to TRBD1. Germline CDR1 is DFQATT and CDR2 is SNEGSKA (reference sequence). The CDR3 consists of 15 residues. The ends lost 2 bases at V and 2 bases at J; junction bases unmatched: 8.

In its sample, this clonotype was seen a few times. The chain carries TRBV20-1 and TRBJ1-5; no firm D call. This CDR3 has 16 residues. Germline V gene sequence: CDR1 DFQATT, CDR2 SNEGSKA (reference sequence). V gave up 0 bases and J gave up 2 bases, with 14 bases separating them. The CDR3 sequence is CSARDAGRSGNQPQHF. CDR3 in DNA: TGCAGTGCTAGAGATGCCGGGAGAAGTGGCAATCAGCCCCAGCATTTT.

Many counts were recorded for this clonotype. The CDR3 is CSARGPGYQETQYF. For the CDR3, the DNA is TGCAGTGCTAGAGGCCCAGGGTACCAAGAGACCCAGTACTTC. This rearrangement joins TRBV20-1 to TRBJ2-5; perhaps TRBD1 as D (5 bases). Germline V CDR1 and CDR2: DFQATT, SNEGSKA (reference sequence). CDR3 length equals 14 residues. V was clipped by 1 base and J by 0 bases, with 9 bases between them.

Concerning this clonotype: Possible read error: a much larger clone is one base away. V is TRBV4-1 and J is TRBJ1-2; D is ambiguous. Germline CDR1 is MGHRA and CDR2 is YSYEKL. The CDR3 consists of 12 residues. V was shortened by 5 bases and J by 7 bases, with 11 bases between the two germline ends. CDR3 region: CASSFRAGGYTF. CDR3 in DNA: TGCGCCAGCAGCTTCCGGGCAGGTGGCTACACCTTC.

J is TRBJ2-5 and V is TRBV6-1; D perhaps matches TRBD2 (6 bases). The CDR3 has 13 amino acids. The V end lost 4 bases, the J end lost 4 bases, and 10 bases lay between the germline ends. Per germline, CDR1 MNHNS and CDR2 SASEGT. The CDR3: CASSVLGGETQYF. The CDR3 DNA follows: TGTGCCAGCAGTGTTTTGGGGGGAGAGACCCAGTACTTC.

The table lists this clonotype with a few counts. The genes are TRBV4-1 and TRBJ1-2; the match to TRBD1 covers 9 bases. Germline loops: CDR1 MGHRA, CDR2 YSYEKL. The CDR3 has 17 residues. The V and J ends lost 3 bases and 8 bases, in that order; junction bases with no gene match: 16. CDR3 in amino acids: CASSQGVTTGGVRGYTF. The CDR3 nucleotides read TGCGCCAGCAGCCAGGGGGTAACAACAGGGGGCGTGAGGGGCTACACCTTC.

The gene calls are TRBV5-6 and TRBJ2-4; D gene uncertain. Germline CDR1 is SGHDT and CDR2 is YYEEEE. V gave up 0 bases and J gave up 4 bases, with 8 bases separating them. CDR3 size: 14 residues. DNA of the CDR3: TGTGCCAGCAGCTTGGTATCAGCTAAAAACATTCAGTACTTC. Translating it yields CASSLVSAKNIQYF.

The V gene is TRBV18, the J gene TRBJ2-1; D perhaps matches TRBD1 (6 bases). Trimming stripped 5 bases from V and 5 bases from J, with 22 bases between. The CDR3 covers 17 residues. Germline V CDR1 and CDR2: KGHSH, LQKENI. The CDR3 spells CASSTSWGPEPDNEQFF. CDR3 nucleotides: TGTGCCAGCTCAACGTCTTGGGGGCCGGAACCGGACAATGAGCAGTTCTTC.

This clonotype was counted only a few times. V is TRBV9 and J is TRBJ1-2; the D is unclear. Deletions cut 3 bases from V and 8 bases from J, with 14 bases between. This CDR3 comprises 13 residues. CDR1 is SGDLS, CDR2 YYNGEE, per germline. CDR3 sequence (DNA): TGTGCCAGCAGCGGAAGCTCCTTGCTGGGCTACACCTTC. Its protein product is CASSGSSLLGYTF. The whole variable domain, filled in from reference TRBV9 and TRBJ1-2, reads DSGVTQTPKHLITATGQRVTLRCSPRSGDLSVYWYQQSLDQGLQFLIQYYNGEERAKGNILERFSAQQFPDLHSELNLSSLELGDSALYFCASSGSSLLGYTFGSGTRLTVV.

CDR3 in amino acids: CSASWPGGETQYF. CDR3 nucleotide sequence: TGCAGTGCTAGCTGGCCGGGAGGAGAGACCCAGTACTTC. The V and J genes are TRBV20-1 and TRBJ2-5; TRBD2 agrees at 7 bases. Germline loops: CDR1 DFQATT, CDR2 SNEGSKA (reference sequence). The V segment lost 3 bases and the J segment 4 bases; nucleotides outside the gene matches: 5. The CDR3 sequence is 13 residues long.

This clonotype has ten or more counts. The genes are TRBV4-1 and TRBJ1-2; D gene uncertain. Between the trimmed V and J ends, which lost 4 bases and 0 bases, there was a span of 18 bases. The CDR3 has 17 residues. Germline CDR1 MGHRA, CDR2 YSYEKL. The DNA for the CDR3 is TGCGCCAGCAGCCGATACCAAGGAGAGATAGCTAACTATGGCTACACCTTC. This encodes CASSRYQGEIANYGYTF.

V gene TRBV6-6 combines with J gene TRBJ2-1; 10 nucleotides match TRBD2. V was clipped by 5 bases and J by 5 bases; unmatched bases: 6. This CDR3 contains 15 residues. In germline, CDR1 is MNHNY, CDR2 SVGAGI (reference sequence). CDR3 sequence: CASSASGRADNEQFF. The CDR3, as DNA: TGTGCCAGCAGTGCCAGCGGGAGGGCCGACAATGAGCAGTTCTTC.

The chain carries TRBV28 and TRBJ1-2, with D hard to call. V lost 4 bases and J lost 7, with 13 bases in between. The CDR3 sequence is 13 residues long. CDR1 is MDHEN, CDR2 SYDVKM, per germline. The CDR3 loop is CASSSVGSGGYTF. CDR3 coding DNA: TGTGCCAGCAGTTCCGTGGGTTCGGGTGGCTACACCTTC.

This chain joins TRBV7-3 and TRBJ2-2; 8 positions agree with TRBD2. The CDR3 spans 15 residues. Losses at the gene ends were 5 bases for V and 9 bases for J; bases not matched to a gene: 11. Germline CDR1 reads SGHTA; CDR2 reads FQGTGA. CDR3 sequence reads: CASSPGLAYSRELFF. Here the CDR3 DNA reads TGTGCCAGCAGCCCCGGACTAGCTTACTCCAGGGAGCTGTTTTTT.

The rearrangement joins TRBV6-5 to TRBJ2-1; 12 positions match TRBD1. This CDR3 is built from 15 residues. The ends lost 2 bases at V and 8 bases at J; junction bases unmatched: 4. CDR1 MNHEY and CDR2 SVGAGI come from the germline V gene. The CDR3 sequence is CASSYRDRGHYEQFF. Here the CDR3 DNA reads TGTGCCAGCAGTTACCGGGACAGGGGGCATTATGAGCAGTTCTTC.

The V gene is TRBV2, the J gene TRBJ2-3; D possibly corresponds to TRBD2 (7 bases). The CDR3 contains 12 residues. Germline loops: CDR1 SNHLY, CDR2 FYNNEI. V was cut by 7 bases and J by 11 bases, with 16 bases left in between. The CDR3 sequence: CASMGGRVGQYF. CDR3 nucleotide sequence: TGTGCCAGCATGGGGGGGCGAGTCGGGCAGTATTTT.

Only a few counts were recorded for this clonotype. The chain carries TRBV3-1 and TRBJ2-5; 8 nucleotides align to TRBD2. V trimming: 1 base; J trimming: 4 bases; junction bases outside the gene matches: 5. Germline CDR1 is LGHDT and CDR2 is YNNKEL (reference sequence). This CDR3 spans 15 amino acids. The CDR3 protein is CASSQVLAGGETQYF. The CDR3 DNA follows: TGTGCCAGCAGCCAAGTCCTAGCGGGCGGAGAGACCCAGTACTTC.

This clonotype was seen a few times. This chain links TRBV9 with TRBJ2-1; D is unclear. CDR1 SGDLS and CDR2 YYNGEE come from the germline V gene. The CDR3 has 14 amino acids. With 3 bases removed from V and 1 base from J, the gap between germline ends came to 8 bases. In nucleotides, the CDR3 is TGTGCCAGCAGCGATGGGGTATCCTACAATGAGCAGTTCTTC. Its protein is CASSDGVSYNEQFF.

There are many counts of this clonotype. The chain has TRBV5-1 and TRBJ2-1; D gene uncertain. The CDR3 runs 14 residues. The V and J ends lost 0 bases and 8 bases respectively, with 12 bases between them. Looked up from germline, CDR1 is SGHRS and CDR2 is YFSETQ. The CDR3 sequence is CASSLALALDEQFF. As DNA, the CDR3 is TGCGCCAGCAGCTTGGCCCTGGCTCTCGATGAGCAGTTCTTC.

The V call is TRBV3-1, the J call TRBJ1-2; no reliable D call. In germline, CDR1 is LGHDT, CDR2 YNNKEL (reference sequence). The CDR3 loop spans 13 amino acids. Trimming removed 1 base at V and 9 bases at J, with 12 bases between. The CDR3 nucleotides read TGTGCCAGCAGCCAAGGACTTAGCATTAGCTACACCTTC. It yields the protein CASSQGLSISYTF.

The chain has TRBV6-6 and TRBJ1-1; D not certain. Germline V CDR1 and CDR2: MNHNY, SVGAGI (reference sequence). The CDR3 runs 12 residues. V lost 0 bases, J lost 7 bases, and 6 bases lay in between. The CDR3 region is CASSYSQVEAFF. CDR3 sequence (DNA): TGTGCCAGCAGTTACTCGCAAGTTGAAGCTTTCTTT.

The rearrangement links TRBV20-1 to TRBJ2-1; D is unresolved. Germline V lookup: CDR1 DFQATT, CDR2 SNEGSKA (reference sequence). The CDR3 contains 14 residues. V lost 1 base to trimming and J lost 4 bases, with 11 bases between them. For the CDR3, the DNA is TGCAGTGCTAGAGCTCTAGTTATATACAATGAGCAGTTCTTC. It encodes CSARALVIYNEQFF.

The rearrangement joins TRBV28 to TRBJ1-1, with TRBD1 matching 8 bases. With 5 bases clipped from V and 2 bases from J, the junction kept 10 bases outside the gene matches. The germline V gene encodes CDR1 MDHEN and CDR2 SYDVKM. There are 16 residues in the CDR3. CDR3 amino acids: CASSLGRQGANTEAFF. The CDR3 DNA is TGTGCCAGCAGTCTCGGTCGTCAGGGGGCTAACACTGAAGCTTTCTTT.